The next 19 T cell receptor beta chains were all read from a single sample in a study of cytomegalovirus exposure and HLA in healthy donors (dated by TCRdb to between 2016 and 2019). Library preparation was by the immunoSEQ multiplex PCR assay. This is the immuneACCESS table as TCRdb keeps it, with only in-frame sequences that have V and J called. A part of the clones is gone; compared with another copy, unresolved V genes explain less than half, and the rest is unexplained. This sample gives 100,000 to 120,000 clones in total; approximately 86% of them show up just once. In total, the top ten clones hold more than 2.5% of the sample. The sequencing sample was made of PBMCs. These receptors came from a young woman in good health and CMV-seronegative.

The V call is TRBV5-5, the J call TRBJ1-4, with no clear D. V shed 0 bases and J shed 7 bases, with 13 bases lying between them. The CDR3 has 15 residues. The germline V gene encodes CDR1 SGHKS and CDR2 YYEKEE (reference sequence). The chain's CDR3 is CASSLGGGLGEKLFF. For the CDR3, the DNA is TGTGCCAGCAGCTTGGGAGGAGGATTGGGTGAAAAACTGTTTTTT.

The chain recombines TRBV27 with TRBJ2-7, with a tentative D call TRBD1 (5 bases). CDR3 size: 13 residues. Germline V gives CDR1 MNHEY, CDR2 SMNVEV (reference sequence). V lost 6 bases and J 5 bases, leaving 14 bases between the germline ends. The CDR3 loop reads CASSYRQGHEQYF. The CDR3 DNA reads as TGTGCCAGCAGCTACCGGCAGGGCCACGAGCAGTACTTC.

DNA of the CDR3: TGTGCCAGCAGCGTAATGGGACAGGGGTATGGTGGCTACACCTTC. Its translation: CASSVMGQGYGGYTF. This chain links TRBV9 with TRBJ1-2, with TRBD1 matching 10 bases. Germline V gene data show CDR1 as SGDLS and CDR2 as YYNGEE. V shed 1 base, J shed 7 bases, and the junction held 7 bases outside the gene matches. The CDR3 is made up of 15 amino acids.

This sequence joins TRBV6-5 and TRBJ2-7; TRBD1 might be the D (5 bases). CDR1 is MNHEY and CDR2 is SVGAGI in the germline V gene. V dropped 5 bases and J dropped 5 bases, with 10 bases sitting between them. The CDR3 has 12 residues. CDR3 residues: CASSKGIHEQYF. The CDR3 DNA reads as TGTGCCAGCAGTAAGGGGATCCACGAGCAGTACTTC.

The V gene is TRBV2, the J gene TRBJ2-7; tentatively, D is TRBD1 (6 bases). Trimming removed 1 base at V and 2 bases at J, with 9 bases between. The CDR3 runs 14 residues. Germline CDR1 reads SNHLY; CDR2 reads FYNNEI. The CDR3 spells CASSEVQGAYEQYF. In DNA, the CDR3 is TGTGCCAGCAGTGAAGTACAGGGCGCCTACGAGCAGTACTTC.

The chain links TRBV11-2 to TRBJ1-2; 8 bases line up with TRBD1. The CDR3 is made up of 16 amino acids. Germline V lookup: CDR1 SGHAT, CDR2 FQNNGV. The V and J ends lost 1 base and 3 bases, in that order; junction bases with no gene match: 7. In nucleotides, the CDR3 is TGTGCCAGCAGCTTAGTGGTGCCAGGGGGCGACTATGGCTACACCTTC. This translates into CASSLVVPGGDYGYTF.

This clone has a handful of counts. This chain joins TRBV5-4 and TRBJ1-6, with D hard to call. This CDR3 is built from 13 residues. V lost 4 bases and J lost 10, with 12 bases in between. The germline V gene encodes CDR1 SGHNT and CDR2 YYREEE (reference sequence). CDR3 sequence reads: CASSPSVESPLHF. In nucleotides, the CDR3 is TGTGCCAGCAGCCCCTCAGTCGAATCACCCCTCCACTTT.

The chain is built from TRBV7-9 and TRBJ1-2; D is possibly TRBD1 (6 bases). This CDR3 spans 16 amino acids. CDR1 and CDR2 (germline): SEHNR, FQNEAQ (reference sequence). V was shortened by 3 bases and J by 1 base, with 15 bases between the two germline ends. The CDR3 loop reads CASSLGASTLNYGYTF. The CDR3 DNA is TGTGCCAGCAGCTTGGGGGCTTCCACCCTTAACTATGGCTACACCTTC.

V usage is TRBV27 and J usage is TRBJ2-1; D is perhaps TRBD2 (5 bases). This CDR3 contains 15 residues. V lost 3 bases and J lost 0, with 9 bases in between. CDR1 and CDR2 (germline): MNHEY, SMNVEV (reference sequence). CDR3 amino acids: CASSFGEDSYNEQFF. CDR3 sequence (DNA): TGTGCCAGCAGTTTCGGGGAAGACTCCTACAATGAGCAGTTCTTC.

Only a few counts were recorded for this clone. This chain uses TRBV4-1 with TRBJ2-3, with D maybe TRBD2 (5 bases). This CDR3 has 15 amino acids. Trimming took off 0 bases at V and 2 bases at J, with 9 bases between the two ends. The germline V gene encodes CDR1 MGHRA and CDR2 YSYEKL. The chain's CDR3 is CASSQEGDYTDTQYF. The CDR3 nucleotides are TGCGCCAGCAGCCAAGAAGGAGACTACACAGATACGCAGTATTTT.

This chain uses TRBV2 with TRBJ2-3; D not certain. V shed 4 bases and J shed 5 bases, with 7 bases lying between them. There are 12 residues in the CDR3. The germline CDR1 and CDR2 sequences are SNHLY and FYNNEI. The CDR3 DNA is TGTGCCAGCAGTGGGCCGGGAGATACGCAGTATTTT. It yields the protein CASSGPGDTQYF.

This clone was counted once. The chain combines TRBV4-1 with TRBJ1-1; tentatively, D is TRBD1 (5 bases). Germline lookup yields CDR1 MGHRA and CDR2 YSYEKL. This CDR3 region has 15 residues. V lost 0 bases and J lost 10, with 18 bases in between. CDR3 in DNA: TGCGCCAGCAGCCAAGATAGTAGGCAGGGCCTGGGAGCTTTCTTT. Its protein product is CASSQDSRQGLGAFF.

The rearrangement joins TRBV5-1 to TRBJ2-5; TRBD1 matches at 7 bases. V was pared by 4 bases and J by 2 bases, with 20 bases of the junction left unmatched. The CDR3 length is 19 residues. Germline values: CDR1 SGHRS, CDR2 YFSETQ. This CDR3 reads CASSPRDSRKEEGQETQYF. The DNA of the CDR3 is TGCGCCAGCAGCCCGAGGGACAGTAGGAAGGAAGAAGGTCAAGAGACCCAGTACTTC.

The V call is TRBV5-4, the J call TRBJ2-6; TRBD2 is a possible D gene (5 bases). CDR1 and CDR2 from the germline V gene are SGHNT and YYREEE (reference sequence). V lost 4 bases, J lost 0 bases, and 14 bases lay in between. CDR3 length equals 17 residues. CDR3 region: CASSPGYSSSGANVLTF. The CDR3 bases are TGTGCCAGCAGCCCGGGGTACTCCTCCTCTGGGGCCAACGTCCTGACTTTC.

The gene calls are TRBV7-8 and TRBJ2-7; no reliable D call. This CDR3 is 15 amino acids long. V was pared by 5 bases and J by 0 bases, with 14 bases between. CDR1 is SGHVS and CDR2 is FQNEAQ in the germline V gene. CDR3 residues: CASSPTPSSSYEQYF. The CDR3 nucleotides read TGTGCCAGCAGCCCAACACCTAGTAGCTCCTACGAGCAGTACTTC.

The V call is TRBV6-1, the J call TRBJ1-1; 9 positions agree with TRBD1. The CDR3 is 16 amino acids. The V gene's germline CDR1 is MNHNS and CDR2 SASEGT. Germline trimming cut 2 bases from V and 1 base from J; bases unmatched to any gene: 5. This CDR3 is CASSERGTGWNTEAFF. DNA of the CDR3: TGTGCCAGCAGTGAAAGGGGGACAGGGTGGAACACTGAAGCTTTCTTT.

This clone was picked up one time. The gene calls are TRBV6-1 and TRBJ2-7; unclear D gene. Looked up from germline, CDR1 is MNHNS and CDR2 is SASEGT. The CDR3 sequence is 11 residues long. CDR3 sequence: CASTGPYEQYF. CDR3 nucleotide sequence: TGTGCTTCGACGGGTCCCTACGAGCAGTACTTC.

This chain links TRBV7-8 with TRBJ2-7, with TRBD1 identical over 7 bases. In germline, CDR1 is SGHVS, CDR2 FQNEAQ. V was clipped by 3 bases and J by 4 bases; unmatched bases: 6. The CDR3 totals 14 residues. CDR3 nucleotides: TGTGCCAGCAGCTTCCTTCGGGACAGTTACGAGCAGTACTTC. Translation: CASSFLRDSYEQYF.

The chain is built from TRBV30 and TRBJ2-7; possible D gene TRBD1, 5 bases. The CDR3 runs 12 residues. The germline gives CDR1 GTSNPN, CDR2 SVGIG (reference sequence). V dropped 2 bases and J dropped 2 bases, with 7 bases sitting between them. Written as DNA, the CDR3 is TGTGCCTGGAGTCAGGGCCCCTACGAGCAGTACTTC. Its protein is CAWSQGPYEQYF.